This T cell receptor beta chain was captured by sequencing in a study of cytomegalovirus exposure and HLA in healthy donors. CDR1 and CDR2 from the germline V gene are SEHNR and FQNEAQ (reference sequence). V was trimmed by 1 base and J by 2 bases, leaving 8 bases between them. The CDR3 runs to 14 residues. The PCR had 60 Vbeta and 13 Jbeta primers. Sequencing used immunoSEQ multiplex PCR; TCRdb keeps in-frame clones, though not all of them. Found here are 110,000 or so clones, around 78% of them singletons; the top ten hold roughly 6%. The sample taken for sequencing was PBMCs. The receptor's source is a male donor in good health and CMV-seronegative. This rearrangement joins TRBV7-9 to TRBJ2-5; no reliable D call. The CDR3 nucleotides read TGTGCCAGCAGCTTAGGTTACCTACAAGAGACCCAGTACTTC. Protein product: CASSLGYLQETQYF. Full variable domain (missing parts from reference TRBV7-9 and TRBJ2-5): DTGVSQNPRHKITKRGQNVTFRCDPISEHNRLYWYRQTLGQGPEFLTYFQNEAQLEKSRLLSDRFSAERPKGSFSTLEIQRTEQGDSAMYLCASSLGYLQETQYFGPGTRLLVL.